The 15 T cell receptor beta chains below all came from one sample that was sequenced in a study of beta chain features in type 1 diabetes. General observations from the study: All four CD4+ subsets from Type 1 diabetes patients carried moderately but significantly shorter TCRB CDR3s.

No antigen has been identified for these receptors. Every bit of the isolated RNA underwent reverse transcription, so sequencing read expressed TCRB transcripts. The assay was immunoSEQ multiplex PCR, and TCRdb's table has in-frame clones only and misses some. The data hold 300,000 to 400,000 clones, with around an eighth observed a single time. Sequenced input: naive CD4+ T cells from blood. All receptors derive from a woman aged 18-35 years with type 1 diabetes.

This clone has more than one count but fewer than ten. The genes are TRBV10-3 and TRBJ2-1, with 10 bases fitting TRBD2. Germline CDR1 and CDR2: ENHRY and SYGVKD. The junction had 18 bases not matched to a gene; V was cut back by 10 bases and J by 6 bases. The CDR3 is 17 amino acids. CDR3 sequence reads: CATNQPGGLARANEQFF. The CDR3 bases are TGTGCCACCAACCAACCCGGGGGACTAGCGAGGGCCAATGAGCAGTTCTTC.

The chain recombines TRBV27 with TRBJ1-5; TRBD1 might be the D (6 bases). V lost 5 bases and J lost 7, with 18 bases in between. Germline assignment: CDR1 MNHEY and CDR2 SMNVEV (reference sequence). The CDR3 loop spans 15 amino acids. The CDR3 sequence: CASSLNRVSGQPQHF. In nucleotides, the CDR3 is TGTGCCAGCAGTCTAAACAGGGTTTCGGGACAGCCCCAGCATTTT.

The V and J genes are TRBV6-5 and TRBJ2-3, with D tentatively TRBD2 (6 bases). Trimming left V 8 bases short and J 3 bases short, with 12 bases between. Germline V gene lookup returns CDR1 MNHEY and CDR2 SVGAGI. The CDR3 is 13 amino acids. DNA of the CDR3: TGTGCCAGCCGTTTTGGGGGGACAGATACGCAGTATTTT. Translated, it gives CASRFGGTDTQYF.

The rearrangement joins TRBV10-1 to TRBJ2-7, with D possibly TRBD1 on 6 matching bases. The CDR3 extends over 12 amino acids. Trimming shortened V by 9 bases and J by 0 bases, and 9 bases separated the two germline ends. Germline V gene data show CDR1 as WNHNN and CDR2 as SYGVQD (reference sequence). The CDR3 sequence: CASGQTSYEQYF. CDR3 sequence (DNA): TGCGCCAGTGGACAGACCTCCTACGAGCAGTACTTC.

The chain combines TRBV2 with TRBJ2-7; 7 bases are a match to TRBD1. Germline CDR1 SNHLY, CDR2 FYNNEI. Trimming took 6 bases from V and 1 from J; bases not matched to a gene: 9. This CDR3 has 15 residues. The CDR3 DNA follows: TGTGCCAGCAGCCAGGGAAACAGGGGATCCTACGAGCAGTACTTC. This encodes CASSQGNRGSYEQYF.

The CDR3 region has the DNA TGTGCCGCCGCGGGAGGGAGGGGCGATACGCAGTATTTT. Amino acids: CAAAGGRGDTQYF. V is TRBV10-3 and J is TRBJ2-3; 9 bases fit TRBD2. Germline CDR1 and CDR2: ENHRY and SYGVKD. V lost 11 bases and J lost 6; bases outside the gene matches: 9. This CDR3 is built from 13 residues.

This clone was counted only a few times. This rearrangement joins TRBV7-9 to TRBJ2-1, with D possibly TRBD1 on 6 matching bases. The CDR3 contains 14 residues. CDR1 is SEHNR, CDR2 FQNEAQ, per germline (reference sequence). The V end lost 2 bases, the J end lost 7 bases, and 12 bases lay between the germline ends. The CDR3 DNA sequence: TGTGCCAGCAGCTTACGGACAGCAGGTAATGAGCAGTTCTTC. Translated, it gives CASSLRTAGNEQFF.

This clone was seen only a few times. This sequence joins TRBV7-9 and TRBJ2-1; 10 bases map to TRBD2. The V gene end was trimmed by 4 bases and the J gene end by 8 bases; junction bases not matched to a gene: 11. This CDR3 is 16 amino acids long. CDR1 and CDR2 from the germline V gene are SEHNR and FQNEAQ (reference sequence). The CDR3 nucleotides read TGTGCCAGCAGCTCCTACGGACTAGCGGACTGGGATGAGCAGTTCTTC. The encoded protein is CASSSYGLADWDEQFF.

This clone was counted a few times. CDR3 nucleotide sequence: TGTGCCAGCAGCCAAGTGACAATGCCTGGAAACACCATATATTTT. It yields the protein CASSQVTMPGNTIYF. This chain links TRBV14 with TRBJ1-3; D not certain. Germline V lookup: CDR1 SGHDN, CDR2 FVKESK. V lost 1 base and J lost 2, with 9 bases in between. This CDR3 contains 15 residues.

This clone was observed a handful of times. This rearrangement joins TRBV7-2 to TRBJ2-5; D is ambiguous. V lost 6 bases to trimming and J lost 3 bases, with 11 bases between them. This CDR3 is 13 amino acids long. Per the germline V gene, CDR1 is SGHTA and CDR2 is FQGNSA. CDR3 loop: CASSFPPKETQYF. CDR3 bases: TGTGCCAGCAGTTTTCCCCCAAAAGAGACCCAGTACTTC.

This sequence joins TRBV5-1 and TRBJ2-5; 11 nucleotides align to TRBD1. This CDR3 is 15 amino acids long. Per the germline V gene, CDR1 is SGHRS and CDR2 is YFSETQ. V lost 5 bases, J lost 3 bases, and 6 bases stayed unmatched. CDR3 in DNA: TGCGCCAGCAGACCAGGGACAGGGGGGGAAGAGACCCAGTACTTC. Translation gives CASRPGTGGEETQYF. The variable domain in full, completed from reference TRBV5-1 and TRBJ2-5, reads KAGVTQTPRYLIKTRGQQVTLSCSPISGHRSVSWYQQTPGQGLQFLFEYFSETQRNKGNFPGRFSGRQFSNSRSEMNVSTLELGDSALYLCASRPGTGGEETQYFGPGTRLLVL.

This clone was observed a few times. This chain links TRBV10-3 with TRBJ2-1, with 15 nucleotides matching TRBD2. Germline lookup yields CDR1 ENHRY and CDR2 SYGVKD. J was trimmed by 7 bases and V by 2 bases; bases with no gene match: 3. The CDR3 is 16 residues long. The CDR3 is CAISEGGLAGGNEQFF. Written as DNA, the CDR3 is TGTGCCATCAGTGAGGGGGGACTAGCGGGAGGAAATGAGCAGTTCTTC.

This clone was seen more than once but under ten times. The V call is TRBV5-1, the J call TRBJ1-2, with unresolved D. The V and J ends lost 0 bases and 7 bases respectively, with 13 bases between them. The CDR3 is 14 amino acids. From germline, CDR1 is SGHRS and CDR2 YFSETQ. The CDR3 is CASSLVVEGGGYTF. CDR3 nucleotide sequence: TGCGCCAGCAGCTTGGTCGTGGAGGGTGGTGGCTACACCTTC.

This clone came up a few times. The chain has TRBV5-1 and TRBJ2-3, with 7 bases matching TRBD2. Germline CDR1 and CDR2: SGHRS and YFSETQ. The CDR3 consists of 16 residues. With V trimmed by 0 bases and J by 2 bases, 6 bases remained unmatched. The DNA of the CDR3 is TGCGCCAGCAGCTTGGGGGGGACTACCTTCACAGATACGCAGTATTTT. Protein: CASSLGGTTFTDTQYF.

This clone was picked up a small number of times. The rearrangement joins TRBV29-1 to TRBJ2-7; 9 bases match TRBD1. Germline lookup yields CDR1 SQVTM and CDR2 ANQGSEA. The V segment lost 6 bases and the J segment 3 bases; nucleotides outside the gene matches: 6. CDR3 length: 13 residues. The CDR3 sequence is CSVATGGRYEQYF. For the CDR3, the DNA is TGCAGCGTCGCGACAGGGGGACGCTACGAGCAGTACTTC.